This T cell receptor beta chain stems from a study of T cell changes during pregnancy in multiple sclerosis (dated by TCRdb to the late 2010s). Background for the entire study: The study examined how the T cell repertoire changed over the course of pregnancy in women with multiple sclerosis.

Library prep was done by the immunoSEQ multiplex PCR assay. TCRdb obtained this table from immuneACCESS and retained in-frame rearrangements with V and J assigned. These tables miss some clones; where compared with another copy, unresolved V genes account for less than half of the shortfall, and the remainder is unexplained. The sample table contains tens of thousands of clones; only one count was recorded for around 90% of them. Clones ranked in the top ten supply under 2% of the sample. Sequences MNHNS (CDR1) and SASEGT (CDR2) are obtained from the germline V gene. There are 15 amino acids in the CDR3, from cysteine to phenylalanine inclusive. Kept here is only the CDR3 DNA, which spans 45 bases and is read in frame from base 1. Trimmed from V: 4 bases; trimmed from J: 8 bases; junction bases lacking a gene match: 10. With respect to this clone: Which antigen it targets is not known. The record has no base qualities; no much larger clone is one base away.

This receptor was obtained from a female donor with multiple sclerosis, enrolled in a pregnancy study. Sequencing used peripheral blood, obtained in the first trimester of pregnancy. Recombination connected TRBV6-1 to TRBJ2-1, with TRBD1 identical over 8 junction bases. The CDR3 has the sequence CASSAAGQGIDEQFF. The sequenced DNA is TGTGCCAGCAGTGCCGCAGGACAGGGTATCGATGAGCAGTTCTTC.